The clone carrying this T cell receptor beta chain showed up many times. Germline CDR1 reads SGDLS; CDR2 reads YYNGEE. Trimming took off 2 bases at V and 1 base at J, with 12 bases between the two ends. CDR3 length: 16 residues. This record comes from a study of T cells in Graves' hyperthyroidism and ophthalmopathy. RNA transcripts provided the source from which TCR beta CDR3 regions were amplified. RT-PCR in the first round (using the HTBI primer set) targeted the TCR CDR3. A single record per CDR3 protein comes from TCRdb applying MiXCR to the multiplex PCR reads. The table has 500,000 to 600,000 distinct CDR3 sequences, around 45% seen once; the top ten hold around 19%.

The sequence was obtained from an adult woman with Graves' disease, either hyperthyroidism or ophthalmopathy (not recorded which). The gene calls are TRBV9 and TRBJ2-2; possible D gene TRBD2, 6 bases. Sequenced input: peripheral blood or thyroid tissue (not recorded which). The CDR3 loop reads CASSVWGTLNTGELFF. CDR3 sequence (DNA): TGTGCCAGCAGCGTTTGGGGGACTCTGAACACCGGGGAGCTGTTTTTT.